This T cell receptor (beta chain) appears in the sequencing data of a study of T cells in Graves' hyperthyroidism and ophthalmopathy. Study summary: The blood sample was taken at first diagnosis, before treatment began.

The source material, RNA transcripts, was used to amplify TCR beta CDR3 regions. Primed by the HTBI set, a first-round RT-PCR was run on the TCR CDR3. TCRdb called the multiplex PCR reads again in MiXCR, with one record for every CDR3 protein. The sample consists of around 690,000 distinct CDR3 sequences, 17% of them appearing once. CDR3 size: 15 residues. CDR1 is MNHEY and CDR2 is SMNVEV in the germline V gene (reference sequence). Trimming removed 0 bases from V and 8 bases from J, with 16 bases in between. This clonotype was counted ten times or more. Its antigen is as yet unknown. Approximately 10 ml of fresh peripheral blood supplied the PBMCs. Overall study findings and caveats: The model foresaw ophthalmopathy a median about 6.5 months prior to onset. Most thyroid clonotypes that were expanded above 0.001 also turned up in blood.

This receptor was identified in a man between 50 and 59 years old with Graves' hyperthyroidism. The specimen was blood. V is TRBV27 and J is TRBJ1-2; no reliable D call. CDR3 residues: CASSLSFRGGGGYTF. CDR3 nucleotide sequence: TGTGCCAGCAGTTTATCGTTCCGGGGAGGCGGAGGCTACACCTTC.